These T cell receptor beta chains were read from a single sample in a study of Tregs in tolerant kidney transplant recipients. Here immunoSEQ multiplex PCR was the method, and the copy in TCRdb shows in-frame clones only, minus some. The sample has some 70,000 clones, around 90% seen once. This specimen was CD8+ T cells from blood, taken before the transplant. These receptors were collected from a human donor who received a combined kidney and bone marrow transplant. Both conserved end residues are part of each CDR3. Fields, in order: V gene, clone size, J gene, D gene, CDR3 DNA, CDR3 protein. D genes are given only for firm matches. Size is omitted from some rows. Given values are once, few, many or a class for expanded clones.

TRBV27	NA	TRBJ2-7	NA	TGTGCCAGCAGTTTTCAGCCCTCGCGGGGCTCCTACGAGCAGTACTTC	CASSFQPSRGSYEQYF
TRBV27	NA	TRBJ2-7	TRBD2	TGTGCCAGCAGTTTGACGGGGGGGGTCTACGAGCAGTACTTC	CASSLTGGVYEQYF
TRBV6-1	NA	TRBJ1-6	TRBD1	TGTGCCAGCAGGGACACAGGGGGCCATAATTCCCCCCTCCACTTT	CASRDTGGHNSPLHF
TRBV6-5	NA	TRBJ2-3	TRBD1	TGTGCCAGCAGCTGGGGACAGTCAAGCACAGATACGCAGTATTTT	CASSWGQSSTDTQYF
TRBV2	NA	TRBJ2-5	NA	TGTGCCAACCCCGGGACAACCCAAGAGACCCAGTACTTC	CANPGTTQETQYF
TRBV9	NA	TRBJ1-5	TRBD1	TGTGCCAGCAGCGTAGAGGGGGCCGGCAATCAGCCCCAGCATTTT	CASSVEGAGNQPQHF
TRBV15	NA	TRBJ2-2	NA	TGTGCCACCAGCCTAGGGGCCGTTAACACCGGGGAGCTGTTTTTT	CATSLGAVNTGELFF
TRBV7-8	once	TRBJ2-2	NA	TGTGCCAGCAGTTCCGTGAACACCGGGGAGCTGTTTTTT	CASSSVNTGELFF
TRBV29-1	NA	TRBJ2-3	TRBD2	TGCAGCGCCCTAGCGGGGGCCGTCACAGATACGCAGTATTTT	CSALAGAVTDTQYF
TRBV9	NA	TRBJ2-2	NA	TGTGCCAGCAGCCAACTAAGGGGAGGCGGGGAGCTGTTTTTT	CASSQLRGGGELFF
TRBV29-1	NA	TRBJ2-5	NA	TGCAGCGTTGAGCAGGGTTCCGCAGAGACCCAGTACTTC	CSVEQGSAETQYF
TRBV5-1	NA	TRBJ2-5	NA	TGCGCCAGCAGCTTGGAGGTGACAGGACTCGGGGAGACCCAGTACTTC	CASSLEVTGLGETQYF
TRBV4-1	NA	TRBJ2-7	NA	TGCGCCAGCAGCCAAGTTGGAGGACTCTCCTACGAGCAGTACTTC	CASSQVGGLSYEQYF
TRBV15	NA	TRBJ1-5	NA	TGTGCCACCCGTGGAGGGAATAGCAATCAGCCCCAGCATTTT	CATRGGNSNQPQHF
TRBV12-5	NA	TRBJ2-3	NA	TGTGCTAGTTCCCCCACCAGTTCCTATACGCAGTATTTT	CASSPTSSYTQYF
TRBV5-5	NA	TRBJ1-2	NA	TGTGCCAGCAGCTTCTCCCGGACAGATCACTATGGCTACACCTTC	CASSFSRTDHYGYTF
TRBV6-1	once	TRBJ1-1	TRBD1	TGTGCCAGCAGTGAAAAAAAGGGGGCGAACACTGAAGCTTTCTTT	CASSEKKGANTEAFF
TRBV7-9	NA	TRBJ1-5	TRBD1	TGTGCCAGCAGCTCGCACGACAGGGCGGGTCAGCCCCAGCATTTT	CASSSHDRAGQPQHF
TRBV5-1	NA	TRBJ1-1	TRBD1	TGCGCCAGCAGCAGAGGGACAGGGGAAACTGAAGCTTTCTTT	CASSRGTGETEAFF
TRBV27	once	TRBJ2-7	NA	TGTGCCAGCACTTTCACTGGAGGTTCTGCCGAGCAGTACTTC	CASTFTGGSAEQYF
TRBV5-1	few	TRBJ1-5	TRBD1	TGCGCCAGCAGCTCCAACCGCCGAAGACAGGGCGTTAATCAGCCCCAGCATTTT	CASSSNRRRQGVNQPQHF
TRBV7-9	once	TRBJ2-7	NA	TGTGCCAGCAGCTTTGGAGGGAGCCACGAGCAGTACTTC	CASSFGGSHEQYF
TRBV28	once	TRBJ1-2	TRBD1	TGTGCCAGCAGTATCCGGACAGGGCGGAAGGATGGCTACACCTTC	CASSIRTGRKDGYTF
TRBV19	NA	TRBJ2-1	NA	TGTGCCAGTAGTCCCGGGGGGCCTTACAATGAGCAGTTCTTC	CASSPGGPYNEQFF
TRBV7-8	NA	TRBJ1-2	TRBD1	TGTGCCAGCAGCTACGGGACAGGGAGCGGCTATGGCTACACCTTC	CASSYGTGSGYGYTF
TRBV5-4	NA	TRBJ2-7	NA	TGTGCCAGCAGCTTGGTGCCAGAATCCTACGAGCAGTACTTC	CASSLVPESYEQYF
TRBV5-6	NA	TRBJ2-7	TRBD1	TGTGCCAGCAGCTTGTTCTGGGACAGGGTGGCCGACGAGCAGTACTTC	CASSLFWDRVADEQYF
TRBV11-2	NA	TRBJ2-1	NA	TGTGCCAGCAGCTTTGTGGTTTCAACAGGGACGGATGAGCAGTTCTTC	CASSFVVSTGTDEQFF
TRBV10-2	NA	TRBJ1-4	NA	TGCGCCAGCAGAGGACAGTCACTGTTTTTT	CASRGQSLFF
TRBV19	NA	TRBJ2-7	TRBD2	TGTGCCAGTAGTGCGGGGGGAAGCTCCTACGAGCAGTACTTC	CASSAGGSSYEQYF
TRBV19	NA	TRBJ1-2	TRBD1	TGTGCCAGTAGTATCCTTCCGGGACAGGGTTCGTATGGCTACACCTTC	CASSILPGQGSYGYTF
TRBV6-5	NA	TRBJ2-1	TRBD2	TGTGCCAGCAGTTCACTAGCGGGAAACAATGAGCAGTTCTTC	CASSSLAGNNEQFF
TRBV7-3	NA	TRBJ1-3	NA	TGTGCCAGCAGCTCTTCGGGGTCCTCTGGAAACACCATATATTTT	CASSSSGSSGNTIYF
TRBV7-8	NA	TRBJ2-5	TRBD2	TGTGCCAGCAGCGACGGGACTAGCGGGGGCTGGGAGACCCAGTACTTC	CASSDGTSGGWETQYF
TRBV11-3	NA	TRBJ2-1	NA	TGTGCCAGCAAGAGTTCGATCGAGTCAGTCCGGGAGTACAATGAGCAGTTCTTC	CASKSSIESVREYNEQFF
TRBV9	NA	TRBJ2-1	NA	TGTGCCAGCAGCGTATCGGACAATGAGCAGTTCTTC	CASSVSDNEQFF
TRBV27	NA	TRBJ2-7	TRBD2	TGTGCCAGCAGTCTAAGGAGCGGGAGAGGCGAGCAGTACTTC	CASSLRSGRGEQYF
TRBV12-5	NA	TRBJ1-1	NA	TGTGCTAGTGGTTTGGTATTCTCACAGAACACTGAAGCTTTCTTT	CASGLVFSQNTEAFF
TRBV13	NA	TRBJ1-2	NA	TGTGCCAGCAGCTTAGGACGAGATGGCTACACCTTC	CASSLGRDGYTF
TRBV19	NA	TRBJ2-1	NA	TGTGCCAGTAGTATAGGGGGTGGGGGGTACTACAATGAGCAGTTCTTC	CASSIGGGGYYNEQFF
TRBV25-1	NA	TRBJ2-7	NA	TGTGCCAGCAGTGCGGGCGGGAATGGCTACGAGCAGTACTTC	CASSAGGNGYEQYF
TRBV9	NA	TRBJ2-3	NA	TGTGCCAGCAGCGTAGGAGGTTCCTTCACAGATACGCAGTATTTT	CASSVGGSFTDTQYF
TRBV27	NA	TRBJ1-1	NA	TGTGCCAGCAGTTTATCCGGGGGGAACACTGAAGCTTTCTTT	CASSLSGGNTEAFF
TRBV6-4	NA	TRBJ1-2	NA	TGTGCCAGGCTTCCGGTTTACAGGGTCTATGGCTACACCTTC	CARLPVYRVYGYTF
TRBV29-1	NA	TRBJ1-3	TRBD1	TGCAGCGTGGCAACAGGGGCCCTATCTGGAAACACCATATATTTT	CSVATGALSGNTIYF
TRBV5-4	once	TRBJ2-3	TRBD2	TGTGCCAGCAGCCTCAGACTAGCGGGAAAATCTAGCACAGATACGCAGTATTTT	CASSLRLAGKSSTDTQYF
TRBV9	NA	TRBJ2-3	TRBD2	TGTGCCAGCAGCGGACCAACGGGACTAACCACAGATACGCAGTATTTT	CASSGPTGLTTDTQYF
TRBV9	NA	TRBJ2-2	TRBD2	TGTGCCAGCAGCGCTAGCGGGGGGATCAACACCGGGGAGCTGTTTTTT	CASSASGGINTGELFF
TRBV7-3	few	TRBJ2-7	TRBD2	TGTGCCAGCAGCTTAGAAGGGACTAGCGGGAGCAACGAGCAGTACTTC	CASSLEGTSGSNEQYF
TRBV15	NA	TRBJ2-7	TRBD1	TGTGCCACCAGCAATTTGGACAGGGACAGTTACGAGCAGTACTTC	CATSNLDRDSYEQYF
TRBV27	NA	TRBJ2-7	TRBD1	TGTGCCAGCAGTGGACACCGACAGGGGAGAATGTCCTACGAGCAGTACTTC	CASSGHRQGRMSYEQYF
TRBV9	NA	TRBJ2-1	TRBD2	TGTGCCAGCAGCGGCACTAGCGGGGGGGCCACGTACAATGAGCAGTTCTTC	CASSGTSGGATYNEQFF
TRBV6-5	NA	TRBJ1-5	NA	TGTGCCAGCAGAGGGACTTCTGATAGCAATCAGCCCCAGCATTTT	CASRGTSDSNQPQHF